Below are 8 T cell receptor beta chains sequenced from a single sample in a study of T cells in Graves' hyperthyroidism and ophthalmopathy. The CDR3 regions of TCR beta were amplified from RNA transcripts. The TCR CDR3 was amplified in a first-round RT-PCR using the HTBI primer set. TCRdb analysed the multiplex PCR reads with MiXCR anew, one entry per CDR3 protein. Seen here are about 840,000 distinct CDR3 sequences, 38% observed once, and the top ten hold approximately 10%. Specimen: blood. Receptor source: a man younger than 35 with Graves' hyperthyroidism.

This sequence joins TRBV6-1 and TRBJ2-7; D is possibly TRBD2 (6 bases). This CDR3 region has 14 residues. V lost 7 bases to trimming and J lost 4 bases, with 17 bases between them. Germline CDR1 MNHNS, CDR2 SASEGT. CDR3 bases: TGTGCCAGCAAAAAGTCGGGGGAGGATTACGAGCAGTACTTC. Translation: CASKKSGEDYEQYF.

The V call is TRBV12-3 or TRBV12-4, the J call TRBJ1-4; 12 positions match TRBD1. V lost 6 bases and J lost 8; bases outside the gene matches: 7. The CDR3 has 15 amino acids. CDR3 nucleotides: TGTGCCAGCAGGCCGGGACAGGGGGCGGGAGAAAAACTGTTTTTT. Encoded protein: CASRPGQGAGEKLFF.

This rearrangement joins TRBV6-1 to TRBJ1-1; 7 bases fit TRBD1. CDR1 and CDR2 (germline): MNHNS, SASEGT. Germline trimming cut 6 bases from V and 3 bases from J; bases unmatched to any gene: 10. This CDR3 contains 15 residues. The CDR3 is CASRMTGNGDTEAFF. The CDR3 DNA sequence: TGTGCCAGCAGAATGACAGGGAATGGCGACACTGAAGCTTTCTTT.

This clonotype was recorded once. The V call is TRBV12-3 or TRBV12-4, the J call TRBJ1-3; the D gene is possibly TRBD1 (5 bases). This CDR3 contains 15 residues. V was pared by 1 base and J by 4 bases, with 11 bases between. Here the CDR3 reads CASSLVRAGGNTIYF. For the CDR3, the DNA is TGTGCCAGCAGTTTAGTCAGGGCGGGGGGAAACACCATATATTTT.

This chain joins TRBV20-1 and TRBJ2-7; 13 positions match TRBD2. CDR3 length equals 17 residues. CDR1 is DFQATT and CDR2 is SNEGSKA in the germline V gene (reference sequence). With 0 bases clipped from V and 5 bases from J, the junction kept 10 bases outside the gene matches. The CDR3 here is CSARDLRTSGSRNEQYF. The CDR3 DNA is TGCAGTGCTAGAGACTTAAGGACTAGCGGGAGTAGGAACGAGCAGTACTTC.

Notes on this clonotype: One junction end disagrees with the germline gene, perhaps due to a read error. The chain employs TRBV13 and TRBJ1-5; D is undetermined. The germline CDR1 and CDR2 sequences are PRHDT and FYEKMQ (reference sequence). The CDR3 covers 13 residues. DNA for the CDR3: TGTGCCAGCAGTTTAGAGGAGAATCAGCCCCGGCATTTT. Translated, it gives CASSLEENQPRHF.

This clonotype has a count of ten or more. V is TRBV12-3 or TRBV12-4 and J is TRBJ1-2; 7 bases line up with TRBD1. The ends lost 6 bases at V and 5 bases at J; junction bases unmatched: 3. This CDR3 has 12 residues. CDR3 sequence (DNA): TGTGCCAGCAGAAAGACAGGGTATGGCTACACCTTC. Residues: CASRKTGYGYTF.

This clonotype was seen repeatedly, ten times or more. CDR3 sequence reads: CSAGTGLNTEAFF. In DNA, the CDR3 is TGCAGCGCTGGGACAGGGTTGAACACTGAAGCTTTCTTT. J is TRBJ1-1 and V is TRBV20-1; TRBD1 matches 9 bases. The CDR3 extends over 13 amino acids. CDR1 is DFQATT, CDR2 SNEGSKA, per germline (reference sequence).